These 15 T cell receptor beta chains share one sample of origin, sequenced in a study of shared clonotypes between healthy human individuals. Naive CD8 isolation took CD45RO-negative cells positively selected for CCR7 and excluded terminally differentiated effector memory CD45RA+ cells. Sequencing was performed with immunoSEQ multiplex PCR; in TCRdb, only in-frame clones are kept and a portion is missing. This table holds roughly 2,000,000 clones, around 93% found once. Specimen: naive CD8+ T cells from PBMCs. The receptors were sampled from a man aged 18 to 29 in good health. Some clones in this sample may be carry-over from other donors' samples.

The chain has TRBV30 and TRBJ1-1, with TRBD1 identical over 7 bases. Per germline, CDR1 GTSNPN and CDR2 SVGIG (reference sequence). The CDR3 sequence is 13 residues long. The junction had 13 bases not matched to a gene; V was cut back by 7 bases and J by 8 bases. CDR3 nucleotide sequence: TGTGCCTCATCTCAGGGGGGGTTGACCGAAGCTTTCTTT. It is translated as CASSQGGLTEAFF. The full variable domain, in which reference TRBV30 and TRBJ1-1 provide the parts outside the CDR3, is SQTIHQWPATLVQPVGSPLSLECTVEGTSNPNLYWYRQAAGRGLQLLFYSVGIGQISSEVPQNLSASRPQDRQFILSSKKLLLSDSGFYLCASSQGGLTEAFFGQGTRLTVV.

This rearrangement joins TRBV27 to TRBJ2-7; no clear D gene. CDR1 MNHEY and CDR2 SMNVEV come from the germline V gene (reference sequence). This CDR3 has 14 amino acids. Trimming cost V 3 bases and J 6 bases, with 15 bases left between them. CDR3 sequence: CASSFVQAAPEQYF. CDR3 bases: TGTGCCAGCAGTTTCGTACAAGCCGCCCCCGAGCAGTACTTC.

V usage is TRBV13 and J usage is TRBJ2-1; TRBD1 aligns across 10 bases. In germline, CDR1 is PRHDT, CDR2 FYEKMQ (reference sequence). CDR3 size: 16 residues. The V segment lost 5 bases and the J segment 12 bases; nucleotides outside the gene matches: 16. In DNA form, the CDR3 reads TGTGCCAGCAGCCCGGAAGAGGGACAGGGGAGGGTTGGGCAGTTCTTC. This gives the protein CASSPEEGQGRVGQFF.

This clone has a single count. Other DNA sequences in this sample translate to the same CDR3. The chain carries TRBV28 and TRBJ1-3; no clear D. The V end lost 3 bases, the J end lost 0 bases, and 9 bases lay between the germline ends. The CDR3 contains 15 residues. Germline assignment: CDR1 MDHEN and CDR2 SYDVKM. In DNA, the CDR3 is TGTGCCAGCAGTTTGGGAAGAAGCTCTGGAAACACCATATATTTT. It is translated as CASSLGRSSGNTIYF.

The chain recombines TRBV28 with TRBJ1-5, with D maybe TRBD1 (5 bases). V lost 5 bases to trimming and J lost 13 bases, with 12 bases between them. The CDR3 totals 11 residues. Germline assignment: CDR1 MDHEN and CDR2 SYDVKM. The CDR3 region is CASSPPGLQHF. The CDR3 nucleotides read TGTGCCAGCAGTCCTCCGGGACTGCAGCATTTT.

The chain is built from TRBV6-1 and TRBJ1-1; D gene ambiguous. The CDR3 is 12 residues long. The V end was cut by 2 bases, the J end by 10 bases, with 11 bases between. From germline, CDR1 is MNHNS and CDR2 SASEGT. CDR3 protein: CASSEYKAGAFF. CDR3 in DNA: TGTGCCAGCAGTGAATACAAGGCGGGAGCTTTCTTT.

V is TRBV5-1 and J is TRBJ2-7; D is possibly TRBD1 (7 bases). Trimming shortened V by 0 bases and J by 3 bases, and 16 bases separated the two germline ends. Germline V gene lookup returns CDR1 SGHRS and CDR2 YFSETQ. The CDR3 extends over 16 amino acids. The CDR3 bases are TGCGCCAGCAGCTTGGGCCGCGGGACAGCTGTCTACGAGCAGTACTTC. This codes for CASSLGRGTAVYEQYF.

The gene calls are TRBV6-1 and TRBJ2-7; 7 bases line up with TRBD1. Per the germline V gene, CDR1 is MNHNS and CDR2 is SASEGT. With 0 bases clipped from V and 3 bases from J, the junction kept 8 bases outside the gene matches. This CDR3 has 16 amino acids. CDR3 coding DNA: TGTGCCAGCAGTGAAGCTGGGTTGACAGGGTTCTACGAGCAGTACTTC. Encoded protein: CASSEAGLTGFYEQYF.

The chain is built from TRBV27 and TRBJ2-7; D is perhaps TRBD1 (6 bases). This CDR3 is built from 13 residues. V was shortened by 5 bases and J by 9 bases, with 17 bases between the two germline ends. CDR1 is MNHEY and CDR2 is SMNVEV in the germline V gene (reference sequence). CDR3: CASSGYSDSVQYF. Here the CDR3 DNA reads TGTGCCAGCAGTGGATACTCGGACAGCGTGCAGTACTTC.

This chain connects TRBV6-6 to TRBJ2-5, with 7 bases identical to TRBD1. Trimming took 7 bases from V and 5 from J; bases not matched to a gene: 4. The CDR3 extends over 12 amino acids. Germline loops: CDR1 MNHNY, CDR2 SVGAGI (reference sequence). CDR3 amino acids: CASTPRGETQYF. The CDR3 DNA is TGTGCCAGCACCCCCAGGGGGGAGACCCAGTACTTC.

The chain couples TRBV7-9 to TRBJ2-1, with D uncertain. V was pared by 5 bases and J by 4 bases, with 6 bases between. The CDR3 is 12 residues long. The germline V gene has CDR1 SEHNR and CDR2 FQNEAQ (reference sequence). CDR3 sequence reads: CASSIEYNEQFF. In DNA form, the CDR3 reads TGTGCCAGCAGCATAGAATACAATGAGCAGTTCTTC.

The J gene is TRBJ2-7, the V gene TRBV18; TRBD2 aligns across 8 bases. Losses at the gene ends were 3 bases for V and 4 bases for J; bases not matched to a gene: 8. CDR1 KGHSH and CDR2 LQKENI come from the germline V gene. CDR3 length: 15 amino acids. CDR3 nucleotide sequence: TGTGCCAGCTCACCCCCGCCGGGAGGGCAGTACGAGCAGTACTTC. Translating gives CASSPPPGGQYEQYF.

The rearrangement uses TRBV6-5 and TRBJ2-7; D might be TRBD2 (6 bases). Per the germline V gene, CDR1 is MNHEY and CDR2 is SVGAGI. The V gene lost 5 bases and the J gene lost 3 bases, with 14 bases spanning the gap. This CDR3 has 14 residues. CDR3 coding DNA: TGTGCCAGCAGTCACCGCGGGGCTTACTACGAGCAGTACTTC. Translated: CASSHRGAYYEQYF.

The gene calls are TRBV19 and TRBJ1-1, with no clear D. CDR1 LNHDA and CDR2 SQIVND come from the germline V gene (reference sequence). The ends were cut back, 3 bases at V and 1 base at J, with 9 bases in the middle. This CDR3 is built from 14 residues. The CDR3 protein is CASSMAAKNTEAFF. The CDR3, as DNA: TGTGCCAGTAGTATGGCAGCTAAGAACACTGAAGCTTTCTTT.

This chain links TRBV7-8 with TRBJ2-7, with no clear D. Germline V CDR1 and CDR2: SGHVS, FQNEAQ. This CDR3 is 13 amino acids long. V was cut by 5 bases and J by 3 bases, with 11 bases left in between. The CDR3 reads CASSSHLRYEQYF. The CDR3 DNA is TGTGCCAGCAGCAGCCACCTTCGCTACGAGCAGTACTTC.